What follows is one TCR beta chain and its context. Repertoires were generated with immunoSEQ multiplex PCR, while TCRdb's copy carries only in-frame clones and drops some. The sample lists 15,000 to 20,000 clones, more than 75% occurring once. The data were taken from a study of pediatric ulcerative colitis. One to two pinch biopsies were taken from the rectum during colonoscopy. The germline V and J ends were trimmed by 2 bases and 2 bases, with 10 bases remaining between them. This CDR3 comprises 14 residues. CDR1 and CDR2 (germline): KGHSH, LQKENI. The V gene is TRBV18, the J gene TRBJ2-7; tentative D call: TRBD1 (6 bases). This receptor was obtained from a boy aged 10-17 years who was a control in a study of pediatric ulcerative colitis. Sequencing was carried out using gut tissue. CDR3 sequence (DNA): TGTGCCAGCTCACCAGGGGACAAGACCTACGAGCAGTACTTC. It translates to CASSPGDKTYEQYF.